The clone carrying this T cell receptor beta chain was seen ten or more times. The target antigen is unknown. CDR1 and CDR2 from the germline V gene are MNHNY and SVGAGI (reference sequence). The CDR3 totals 12 residues. Trimming stripped 2 bases from V and 5 bases from J, with 3 bases between. This record belongs to a study of T cells in Graves' hyperthyroidism and ophthalmopathy. The study included ophthalmopathy patients with Clinical Activity Score at least 3, NOSPECS grade at least 4 and duration under 3 months. Clinical symptoms, serum thyroxine and TRAb, thyroid ultrasound and orbital computed tomography were used for the diagnoses. Amplification of TCR beta CDR3 regions used RNA as the template. First-round RT-PCR targeting the TCR CDR3 was performed with the HTBI primer set. TCRdb reanalysed the multiplex PCR reads using MiXCR and keeps one entry per CDR3 protein. The data show a few hundred thousand distinct CDR3 sequences, with approximately 15% seen just once and roughly 53% held by the top ten.

Study-level findings and limits: Most clonotypes expanded in thyroid above 0.001 were likewise present in blood. Ophthalmopathy stood apart from stable hyperthyroidism in a 13 V-J model.

The chain couples TRBV6-6 to TRBJ2-2; no firm D call. Sample: blood. This clonotype originated in a woman aged 55-75 years with Graves' ophthalmopathy. The CDR3 DNA follows: TGTGCCAGCAGTTACCCGACCGGGGAGCTGTTTTTT. It translates to CASSYPTGELFF.